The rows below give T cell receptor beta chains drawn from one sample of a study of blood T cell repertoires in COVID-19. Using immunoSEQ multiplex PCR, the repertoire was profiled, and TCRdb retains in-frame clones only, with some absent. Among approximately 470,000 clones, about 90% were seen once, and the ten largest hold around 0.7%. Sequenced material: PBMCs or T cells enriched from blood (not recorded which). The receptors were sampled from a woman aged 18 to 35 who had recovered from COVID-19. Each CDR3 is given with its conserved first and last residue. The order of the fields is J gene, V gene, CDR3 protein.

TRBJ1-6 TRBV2 CASSEGANSPLHF
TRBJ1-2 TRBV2 CASGSFRGSQYTF
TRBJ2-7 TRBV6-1 CASSERSPYEQYF
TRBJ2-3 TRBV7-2 CASSLGLGTDTQYF
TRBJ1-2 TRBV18 CASSQRAGVGYTF
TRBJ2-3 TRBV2 CASRAVRSTDTQYF
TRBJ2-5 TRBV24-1 CATSTTDRDLGETQYF
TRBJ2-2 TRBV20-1 CSASERRFSTGELFF
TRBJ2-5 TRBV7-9 CASSLGQGLLQETQYF
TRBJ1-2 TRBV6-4 CASREQGGGVYGYTF
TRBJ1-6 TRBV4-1 CASSQDPWTGENSPLHF
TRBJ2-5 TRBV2 CASSVAGGGHETQYF
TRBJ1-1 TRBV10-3 CAISDRTGGRDEAFF
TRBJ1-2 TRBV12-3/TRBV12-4 CASSPPGYGYTF
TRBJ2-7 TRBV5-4 CASSTSGTVLYEQYF
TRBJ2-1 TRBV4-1 CASSLVAGALYNEQFF
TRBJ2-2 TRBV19 CASSIRGTSAGELFF
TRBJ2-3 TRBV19 CASSATPITGNRDTQYF
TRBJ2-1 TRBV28 CASLGVDEQFF
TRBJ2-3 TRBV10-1 CASSWDLNTDTQYF
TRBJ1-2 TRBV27 CASSSPGKGGYGYTF
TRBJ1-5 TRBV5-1 CASSLGTGAQPQHF
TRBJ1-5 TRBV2 CASSPNTGTGKNQPQHF
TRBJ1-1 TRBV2 CASSELVTGVSAFF
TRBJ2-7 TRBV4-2 CASSQQAGAAYEQYF
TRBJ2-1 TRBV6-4 CASSDSSPGEQFF
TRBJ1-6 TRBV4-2 CASSQDGQVPGSPLHF
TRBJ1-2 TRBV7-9 CASSLGGGQGANYGYTF
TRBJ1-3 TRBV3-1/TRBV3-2 CASSGQAVYGNTIYF
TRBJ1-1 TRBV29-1 CSVEDRGDLSTEAFF
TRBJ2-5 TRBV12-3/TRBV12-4 CASSSGRPTQYF
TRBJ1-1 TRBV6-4 CASSEVSGRTEGEAFF
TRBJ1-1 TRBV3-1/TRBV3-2 CASSHMGGDLPEAFF
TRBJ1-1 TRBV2 CASSEYSLMNTEAFF
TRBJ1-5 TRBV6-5 CASSSGTNDGQKHF
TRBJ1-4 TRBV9 CASSGGATNEKLFF
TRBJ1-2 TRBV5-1 CASSLDGTGSQFRGYTF
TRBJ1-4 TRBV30 CAWSVLAKGVGKLFF
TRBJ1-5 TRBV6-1 CASSEAKTGNQPQHF
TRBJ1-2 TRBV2 CASISTGVGNYGYTF
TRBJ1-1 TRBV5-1 CASSPHLQENTEAFF
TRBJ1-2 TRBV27 CASSPRRDYGYTF
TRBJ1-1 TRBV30 CAWSVGRGGAFF
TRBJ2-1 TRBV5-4 CASSPRQGSTYNEQFF
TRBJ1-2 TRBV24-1 CATSPDVGTGDGYTF
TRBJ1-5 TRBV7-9 CASSLTGEGQPQHF
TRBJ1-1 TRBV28 CASSLAGTSGGGQAFF
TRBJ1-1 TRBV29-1 CSARTGHTEAFF